These 27 T cell receptor beta chains came from one sample sequenced in a study of CD8 T cells in ankylosing spondylitis. Overall study results and limits: Apparently characteristic of ankylosing spondylitis blood was a TCR beta motif (under ten highly homologous variants).

These receptors lack a known antigen. TCRdb reanalysed the 5' RACE reads using MiXCR and keeps one entry per CDR3 protein. The sample lists approximately 150,000 distinct CDR3 sequences; roughly 17% were seen once. Source material: blood, either unsorted or a sorted T cell fraction (not recorded which). These receptors were taken from a male donor with ankylosing spondylitis.

This chain connects TRBV27 to TRBJ2-7, with 7 nucleotides matching TRBD1. Germline V gene sequence: CDR1 MNHEY, CDR2 SMNVEV (reference sequence). The length of the CDR3 is 16 residues. J gave up 2 bases and V 4 bases, and 11 bases lay outside the gene matches. The CDR3, as DNA: TGTGCCAGCAGTTCCCACTGGACAGGACCACCCTACGAGCAGTACTTC. Translating it yields CASSSHWTGPPYEQYF.

This clonotype appeared many times. The chain is built from TRBV15 and TRBJ2-1, with D tentatively TRBD1 or TRBD2 (6 bases each). The V end was cut by 2 bases, the J end by 13 bases, with 18 bases between. The CDR3 totals 14 residues. The V gene's germline CDR1 is LNHNV and CDR2 YYDKDF (reference sequence). As DNA, the CDR3 is TGTGCCACCAGCAGACGGGGGCTGATTCTTCCCCAGTTCTTC. This encodes CATSRRGLILPQFF.

This clonotype was seen many times. The V and J genes are TRBV7-3 and TRBJ1-1; D uncertain. Germline assignment: CDR1 SGHTA and CDR2 FQGTGA. This CDR3 comprises 13 residues. Trimming took 3 bases from V and 3 from J, leaving 8 bases between them. As DNA, the CDR3 is TGTGCCAGCAGCTTCGGGTCGGACACTGAAGCTTTCTTT. It translates to CASSFGSDTEAFF.

The gene calls are TRBV20-1 and TRBJ2-7, with 7 bases lining up with TRBD2. J gave up 3 bases and V 7 bases, and 3 bases lay outside the gene matches. The CDR3 runs to 11 residues. Germline lookup yields CDR1 DFQATT and CDR2 SNEGSKA (reference sequence). CDR3 coding DNA: TGCAGTGGGGGGGGTTACTACGAGCAGTACTTC. It specifies CSGGGYYEQYF.

The sample holds a few counts of this clonotype. The chain combines TRBV28 with TRBJ2-2; 9 bases match TRBD1. The germline V gene encodes CDR1 MDHEN and CDR2 SYDVKM. The junction had 9 bases not matched to a gene; V was cut back by 3 bases and J by 4 bases. This CDR3 has 17 residues. In DNA form, the CDR3 reads TGTGCCAGCAGTTTCCAAAAAGGACAGGGGCGCACCGGGGAGCTGTTTTTT. It specifies CASSFQKGQGRTGELFF.

This clonotype was counted many times. The chain is built from TRBV9 and TRBJ2-1; 7 nucleotides align to TRBD2. The CDR3 totals 16 residues. The J segment lost 5 bases and the V segment lost 0 bases, leaving 8 bases of the junction unmatched. CDR1 and CDR2 (germline): SGDLS, YYNGEE. CDR3 sequence (DNA): TGTGCCAGCAGCGTAGCGACGGCGGGAGCCAACAATGAGCAGTTCTTC. Protein: CASSVATAGANNEQFF. The complete variable domain, with remaining parts taken from reference TRBV9 and TRBJ2-1, reads DSGVTQTPKHLITATGQRVTLRCSPRSGDLSVYWYQQSLDQGLQFLIQYYNGEERAKGNILERFSAQQFPDLHSELNLSSLELGDSALYFCASSVATAGANNEQFFGPGTRLTVL.

This clonotype was counted between two and nine times. This chain uses TRBV24-1 with TRBJ2-1, with D unclear. Germline CDR1 is KGHDR and CDR2 is SFDVKD. V gave up 4 bases and J gave up 0 bases, with 3 bases separating them. The CDR3 is 13 residues long. The CDR3 coding sequence is TGTGCCACCAGTGAGGACTCCTACAATGAGCAGTTCTTC. This encodes CATSEDSYNEQFF.

The J gene is TRBJ2-7, the V gene TRBV28, with D perhaps TRBD1 (6 bases). The CDR3 loop spans 16 amino acids. Between the trimmed V and J ends, which lost 2 bases and 7 bases, there was a span of 21 bases. Germline V gene lookup returns CDR1 MDHEN and CDR2 SYDVKM. The CDR3 spells CASSLRGTYSSREQYF. As DNA, the CDR3 is TGTGCCAGCAGTTTAAGGGGGACATACTCCTCTAGGGAGCAGTACTTC.

This clonotype showed up just a few times. This chain links TRBV9 with TRBJ2-1, with a weak D call TRBD1 (6 bases). The CDR3 contains 15 residues. From germline, CDR1 is SGDLS and CDR2 YYNGEE. V was trimmed by 4 bases and J by 6 bases, leaving 17 bases between them. The CDR3 DNA is TGTGCCAGCAGCAGAGCAGGGGAGATATTCAATGAGCAGTTCTTC. Translated: CASSRAGEIFNEQFF.

In this sample, this clonotype turned up a few times. This chain connects TRBV7-9 to TRBJ2-5; 7 nucleotides match TRBD2. V dropped 2 bases and J dropped 3; count of bases not matched to a gene: 6. This CDR3 spans 15 amino acids. Per germline, CDR1 SEHNR and CDR2 FQNEAQ (reference sequence). CDR3 coding DNA: TGTGCCAGCAGCTTATTTGGCGGGAGAGAAGAGACCCAGTACTTC. Translation gives CASSLFGGREETQYF.

The J gene is TRBJ1-6, the V gene TRBV13; TRBD1 matches 7 bases. The V and J ends lost 4 bases and 6 bases, in that order; junction bases with no gene match: 15. CDR3 length: 18 residues. CDR1 PRHDT and CDR2 FYEKMQ come from the germline V gene (reference sequence). This CDR3 reads CASSSPLTGEGSNSPLHF. CDR3 bases: TGTGCCAGCAGCTCCCCCCTCACAGGGGAGGGGAGTAATTCACCCCTCCACTTT.

This clonotype was counted a few times. The rearrangement links TRBV28 to TRBJ1-5; perhaps TRBD1 as D (5 bases). CDR1 and CDR2 from the germline V gene are MDHEN and SYDVKM. CDR3 length: 15 amino acids. Trimming stripped 2 bases from V and 6 bases from J, with 14 bases between. The CDR3 nucleotides are TGTGCCAGCAGTTTACTAACGAGTGGGGGTCAGCCCCAGCATTTT. Protein sequence: CASSLLTSGGQPQHF.

The chain combines TRBV4-3 with TRBJ2-3, with D perhaps TRBD2 (6 bases). The CDR3 is 15 amino acids. Between the trimmed V and J ends, which lost 4 bases and 0 bases, there was a span of 11 bases. Germline CDR1 reads LGHNA; CDR2 reads YSLEER. CDR3: CASSPLASSTDTQYF. The CDR3, as DNA: TGCGCCAGCAGCCCGCTAGCGTCTAGCACAGATACGCAGTATTTT.

This clonotype was found a few times. The DNA of the CDR3 is TGTGCCAGCAACCAAGGGGGCGCGGCCTACGAGCAGTACTTC. Amino acids: CASNQGGAAYEQYF. This chain links TRBV6-1 with TRBJ2-7, with 7 bases fitting TRBD1. The CDR3 has 14 residues. Germline V CDR1 and CDR2: MNHNS, SASEGT. With 7 bases clipped from V and 2 bases from J, the junction kept 8 bases outside the gene matches.

This clonotype has only a few counts. This chain joins TRBV28 and TRBJ1-5; no definite D call. CDR1 is MDHEN and CDR2 is SYDVKM in the germline V gene. Trimming shortened V by 3 bases and J by 0 bases, and 6 bases separated the two germline ends. This CDR3 has 14 amino acids. CDR3 in amino acids: CASSFDYSNQPQHF. The CDR3 DNA reads TGTGCCAGCAGTTTCGATTATAGCAATCAGCCCCAGCATTTT.

J is TRBJ1-2 and V is TRBV13; unclear D gene. V was clipped by 0 bases and J by 4 bases, with 9 bases between them. The CDR3 is made up of 14 amino acids. Per germline, CDR1 PRHDT and CDR2 FYEKMQ (reference sequence). The DNA of the CDR3 is TGTGCCAGCAGCTTAGGTCACCGGGGCTATGGCTACACCTTC. This encodes CASSLGHRGYGYTF.

The CDR3 nucleotides are TGTGCCGCTGGCCCTAGCCGTCACACCGCTAGCGGGAGTGGGAACACCGGGGAGCTGTTTTTT. Translation: CAAGPSRHTASGSGNTGELFF. The V and J genes are TRBV24-1 and TRBJ2-2; 10 bases map to TRBD2. The V gene's germline CDR1 is KGHDR and CDR2 SFDVKD. After removal of 12 bases from V and 1 base from J, the junction contained 25 bases not matched to a gene. This CDR3 is 21 amino acids long.

This chain uses TRBV28 with TRBJ2-1; D gene uncertain. This CDR3 comprises 14 residues. Trimming left V 5 bases short and J 3 bases short, with 11 bases between. Germline values: CDR1 MDHEN, CDR2 SYDVKM. CDR3 amino acids: CASSTVFLYNEQFF. The CDR3, as DNA: TGTGCCAGCAGTACCGTATTCCTCTACAATGAGCAGTTCTTC. The complete variable domain, with remaining parts taken from reference TRBV28 and TRBJ2-1, reads DVKVTQSSRYLVKRTGEKVFLECVQDMDHENMFWYRQDPGLGLRLIYFSYDVKMKEKGDIPEGYSVSREKKERFSLILESASTNQTSMYLCASSTVFLYNEQFFGPGTRLTVL.

The chain is built from TRBV6-1 and TRBJ1-1; D unclear. The CDR3 runs to 14 residues. Germline V gene data show CDR1 as MNHNS and CDR2 as SASEGT. The ends were cut back, 3 bases at V and 1 base at J, with 9 bases in the middle. The CDR3 DNA is TGTGCCAGCAGTGACATACTTACGAACACTGAAGCTTTCTTT. It translates to CASSDILTNTEAFF.

This clonotype was seen at least ten times. The rearrangement uses TRBV12-3 or TRBV12-4 and TRBJ2-7; D uncertain. The length of the CDR3 is 12 residues. V was clipped by 5 bases and J by 7 bases, with 12 bases between them. The CDR3 is CASSPRRWEQYF. The CDR3 DNA sequence: TGTGCCAGCAGTCCCCGAAGATGGGAGCAGTACTTC.

The table lists this clonotype with many counts. V is TRBV5-1 and J is TRBJ1-1; D may be TRBD1 (5 bases). The CDR3 length is 16 residues. The V end was cut by 2 bases, the J end by 3 bases, with 17 bases between. Germline V gene sequence: CDR1 SGHRS, CDR2 YFSETQ. This CDR3 is CASSLYGGSRDTEAFF. The CDR3 DNA reads as TGCGCCAGCAGCTTATACGGGGGGTCGCGTGACACTGAAGCTTTCTTT.

The rearrangement joins TRBV10-2 to TRBJ2-1; TRBD2 aligns across 8 bases. CDR3 size: 17 residues. From germline, CDR1 is WSHSY and CDR2 SAAADI. J lost 2 bases, V lost 0 bases, and 6 bases had no gene match. DNA for the CDR3: TGCGCCAGCAGTGAGTCGGGACTAGGGGGGGCCTACAATGAGCAGTTCTTC. Protein sequence: CASSESGLGGAYNEQFF.

This clonotype was found a few times. This chain joins TRBV6-2 or TRBV6-3 and TRBJ2-7; D unresolved. Trimming left V 7 bases short and J 3 bases short, with 16 bases between. The germline V gene encodes CDR1 MNHEY and CDR2 SVGEGT. This CDR3 region has 14 residues. The CDR3 DNA follows: TGTGCCAGCACACACCTGACGGGCCTCTACGAGCAGTACTTC. This codes for CASTHLTGLYEQYF.

This clonotype was seen more than once but under ten times. V is TRBV2 and J is TRBJ2-5; no clear D gene. Germline CDR1 and CDR2: SNHLY and FYNNEI. The CDR3 consists of 11 residues. The V gene lost 9 bases and the J gene lost 4 bases, with 9 bases spanning the gap. Written as DNA, the CDR3 is TGTGCCAGTCGTGTACGAGAGACCCAGTACTTC. Protein product: CASRVRETQYF.

A few counts support this clonotype. The chain couples TRBV27 to TRBJ1-2; no clear D gene. The CDR3 is made up of 12 amino acids. From germline, CDR1 is MNHEY and CDR2 SMNVEV (reference sequence). Trimming shortened V by 5 bases and J by 4 bases, and 8 bases separated the two germline ends. The CDR3, as DNA: TGTGCCAGCAGTCTGAATGGCTATGGCTACACCTTC. It is translated as CASSLNGYGYTF.

This clonotype was found a few times. This chain uses TRBV29-1 with TRBJ1-2; possible D gene TRBD1, 5 bases. The CDR3 is 14 residues long. Per the germline V gene, CDR1 is SQVTM and CDR2 is ANQGSEA. V was shortened by 3 bases and J by 2 bases, with 13 bases between the two germline ends. As DNA, the CDR3 is TGCAGCGTTGAGGGGCGGACACGGAACTATGGCTACACCTTC. Translated, it gives CSVEGRTRNYGYTF.

This clonotype was recorded a few times. The CDR3 loop is CATSDSTSGIEQFF. CDR3 nucleotides: TGTGCCACCAGTGATTCGACTAGCGGGATTGAGCAGTTCTTC. The chain combines TRBV24-1 with TRBJ2-1; 11 bases align to TRBD2. CDR3 length equals 14 residues. Germline V gives CDR1 KGHDR, CDR2 SFDVKD. V was pared by 2 bases and J by 9 bases, with 2 bases of the junction left unmatched.